The T cell receptor (beta chain) described here comes from a study of cytomegalovirus exposure and HLA in healthy donors. Findings and caveats of the study: Highly shared sequence variants in one cluster were likely a sequencing artifact.

The V gene lost 0 bases and the J gene lost 6 bases, with 12 bases spanning the gap. Germline V gene lookup returns CDR1 SGHVS and CDR2 FQNEAQ. The CDR3 runs to 14 residues. Despite likely unrecorded immune exposures, the donors were nominally healthy at the time of sampling. PCR employed 60 Vbeta and 13 Jbeta primers. Sequencing was performed with immunoSEQ multiplex PCR; in TCRdb, only in-frame clones are kept and a portion is missing. In the table there are approximately 93,000 clones, more than 75% of which are singletons. A note on this clone: What it binds is unknown.

The sequenced sample was PBMCs. The gene calls are TRBV7-8 and TRBJ2-7, with no clear D. The TCR originated in a woman in her thirties or forties in good health and CMV-seronegative. CDR3 sequence: CASSLAVQSAEQYF. The DNA of the CDR3 is TGTGCCAGCAGCTTAGCGGTGCAGAGCGCCGAGCAGTACTTC.